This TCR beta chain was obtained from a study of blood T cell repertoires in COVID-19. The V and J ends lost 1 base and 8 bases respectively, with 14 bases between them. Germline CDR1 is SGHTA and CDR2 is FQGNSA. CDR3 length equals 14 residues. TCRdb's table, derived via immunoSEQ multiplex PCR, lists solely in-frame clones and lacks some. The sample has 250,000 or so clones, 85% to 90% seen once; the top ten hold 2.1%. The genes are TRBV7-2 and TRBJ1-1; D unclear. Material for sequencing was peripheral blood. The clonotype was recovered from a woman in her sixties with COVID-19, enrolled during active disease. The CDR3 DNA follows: TGTGCCAGCAGCTTAGGGCGCGCCGACAAAGAAGCTTTCTTT. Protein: CASSLGRADKEAFF.